The present entry profiles one T cell receptor beta chain with its context. This record belongs to a study of shared clonotypes between healthy human individuals. Some clones are missing from TCRdb's copy, which holds only in-frame ones; the method was immunoSEQ multiplex PCR. Among some 1.4 million clones listed, roughly 95% were seen once. V lost 0 bases and J lost 0, with 7 bases in between. In germline, CDR1 is SGHDT, CDR2 YYEEEE. CDR3 size: 14 residues. This chain uses TRBV5-6 with TRBJ2-7; no firm D call. Sequencing was performed on naive CD4+ T cells sorted from blood. Stated subset: CD45RA+ positively selected. The receptor was isolated from a man under 40 in good health. Written as DNA, the CDR3 is TGTGCCAGCAGCTTGGTCAGGAGCTCCTACGAGCAGTACTTC. Amino acid sequence: CASSLVRSSYEQYF.